What follows describes a single TCR beta chain. Its antigen is as yet unknown. These data belong to a study of Ad26.COV2.S vaccination and SARS-CoV-2 variants. General study findings and limits: Higher spike-specific TCR breadth was found in vaccine recipients than in placebo recipients.

The repertoire was sequenced with immunoSEQ multiplex PCR; TCRdb's copy has only in-frame clones and lacks some. The table lists 400,000 to 500,000 clones, 85% to 90% of them singletons. Treatment: some 20 received Ad26.COV2.S at low or high dose, single or two shots; about five received placebo; per-sample allocation not given. On day 63 after the first injection, vaccine and placebo recipients gave samples. This clonotype was obtained from a person aged 18-60 years who received the Ad26.COV2.S COVID-19 vaccine or a placebo. Sequenced here: peripheral blood, sampled in a trial of Ad26.COV2.S vaccine versus placebo.

The CDR3 DNA reads TGTGCCAGCACCCCGGGGGGGTCTCGGACTGAAGCTTTCTTT. Protein product: CASTPGGSRTEAFF. V usage is TRBV6-2 or TRBV6-3 and J usage is TRBJ1-1; maybe TRBD1 (5 bases). Germline V gives CDR1 MNHEY, CDR2 SVGEGT. Trimming took off 7 bases at V and 5 bases at J, with 17 bases between the two ends. CDR3 length equals 14 residues.